This TCR beta chain was obtained from a study of shared clonotypes between healthy human individuals. The germline gives CDR1 SNHLY, CDR2 FYNNEI. The CDR3 covers 15 residues. Trimming removed 5 bases from V and 9 bases from J; junction bases left unmatched: 9. Sequenced by immunoSEQ multiplex PCR; TCRdb stores in-frame clones only, minus some. The data show a few hundred thousand clones, roughly 70% seen once. Material for sequencing was memory CD4+ T cells sorted from blood. Regarding subset: CD45RA-negative fraction. The V gene is TRBV2, the J gene TRBJ1-6; TRBD1 aligns across 8 bases. The clonotype comes from a man aged 25 to 45 in good health. The CDR3, as DNA: TGTGCCAGCAGTTCTGACAGGGGCGGGAGTTCACCCCTCCACTTT. Its translation: CASSSDRGGSSPLHF.